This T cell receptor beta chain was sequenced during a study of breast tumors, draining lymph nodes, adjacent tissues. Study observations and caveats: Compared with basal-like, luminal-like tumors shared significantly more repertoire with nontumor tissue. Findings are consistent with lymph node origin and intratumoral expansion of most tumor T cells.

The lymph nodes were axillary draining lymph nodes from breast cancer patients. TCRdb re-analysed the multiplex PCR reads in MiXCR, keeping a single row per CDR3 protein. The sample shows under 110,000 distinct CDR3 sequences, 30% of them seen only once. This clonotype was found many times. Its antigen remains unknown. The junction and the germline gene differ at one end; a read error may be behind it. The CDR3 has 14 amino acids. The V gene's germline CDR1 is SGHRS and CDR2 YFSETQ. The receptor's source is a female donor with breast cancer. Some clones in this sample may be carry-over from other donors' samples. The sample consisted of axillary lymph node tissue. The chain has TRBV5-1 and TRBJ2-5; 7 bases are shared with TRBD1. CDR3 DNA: TGCGCCAGCAGCCCGACAGGGCTCAAAGACACCCAGTACTTC. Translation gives CASSPTGLKDTQYF.